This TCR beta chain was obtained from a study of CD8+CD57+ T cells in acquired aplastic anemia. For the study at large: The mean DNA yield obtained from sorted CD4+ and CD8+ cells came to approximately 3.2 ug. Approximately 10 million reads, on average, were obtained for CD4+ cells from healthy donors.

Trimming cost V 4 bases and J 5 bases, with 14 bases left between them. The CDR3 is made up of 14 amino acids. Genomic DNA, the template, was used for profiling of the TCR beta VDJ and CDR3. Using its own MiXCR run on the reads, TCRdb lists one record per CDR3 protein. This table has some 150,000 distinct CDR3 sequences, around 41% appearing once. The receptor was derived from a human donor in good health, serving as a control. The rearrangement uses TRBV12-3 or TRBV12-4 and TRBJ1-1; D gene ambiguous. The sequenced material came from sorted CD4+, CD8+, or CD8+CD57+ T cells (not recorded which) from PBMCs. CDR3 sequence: CASSSSSAGTEAFF. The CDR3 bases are TGTGCCAGCAGTTCGTCATCCGCGGGGACTGAAGCTTTCTTT.